This T cell receptor (beta chain) stems from a study of response to subunit inactivated influenza vaccine. This clonotype has a count of ten or more. Its antigen is unidentified. Trimming removed 6 bases at V and 7 bases at J, with 16 bases between. This CDR3 has 14 residues. Notes on the study in general: A suggestion made by the authors is that each seasonal influenza vaccination recruits few new T cells.

MiXCR was run by TCRdb on the RT-PCR reads, yielding one entry per CDR3 protein. The sample records hundreds of thousands of distinct CDR3 sequences, roughly 15% being singletons. The sequences come from PBMCs from blood, collected around 15 days before vaccination. The sequence was obtained from a man aged 50-60 years who received an inactivated influenza vaccine. The chain has TRBV12-3 or TRBV12-4 and TRBJ1-5, with D unclear. The CDR3 spells CASSPTAAGQPQHF. CDR3 DNA: TGTGCCAGCAGCCCCACAGCGGCGGGCCAGCCCCAGCATTTT.